The 20 T cell receptor beta chains presented below share a single source sample, sequenced in a study of regulatory T cells in long-lasting Graves disease. Time point reported: newly diagnosed GD, antithyroid drugs for less than 3 months. The TCR library was made from RNA extracted from PBMCs. Combining iRepertoire HTBI primers with Arm-PCR of CDR3 regions, the authors built TCR beta libraries. One entry per CDR3 protein, called by TCRdb with MiXCR from the multiplex PCR reads. The sample records under 450,000 distinct CDR3 sequences, 15% to 20% being singletons. These data were likewise used in another study, on T cells in Graves' hyperthyroidism and ophthalmopathy.

Sequenced here: peripheral blood mononuclear cells (PBMCs), sampled at new diagnosis, from a patient treated with antithyroid drugs. The receptors stem from a woman aged 18-29 years with Graves disease.

This clonotype was found many times. The chain employs TRBV28 and TRBJ1-5, with D perhaps matching TRBD1 (5 bases). CDR3 length: 14 residues. Germline values: CDR1 MDHEN, CDR2 SYDVKM. The V and J ends lost 7 bases and 9 bases respectively, with 19 bases between them. CDR3 loop: CASKRRGAVTPQHF. CDR3 in DNA: TGTGCCAGCAAACGAAGGGGTGCTGTTACGCCCCAGCATTTT. The full variable domain, in which reference TRBV28 and TRBJ1-5 provide the parts outside the CDR3, is DVKVTQSSRYLVKRTGEKVFLECVQDMDHENMFWYRQDPGLGLRLIYFSYDVKMKEKGDIPEGYSVSREKKERFSLILESASTNQTSMYLCASKRRGAVTPQHFGDGTRLSIL.

This clonotype was detected ten times or more. The rearrangement joins TRBV11-1 to TRBJ2-1, with D possibly matching TRBD2 (7 bases). There are 15 residues in the CDR3. In germline, CDR1 is SGHAT, CDR2 FQDESV (reference sequence). Trimming left V 0 bases short and J 3 bases short, with 9 bases between. CDR3 amino acids: CASSLAGGLYNEQFF. CDR3 bases: TGTGCCAGCAGCTTAGCGGGGGGGCTCTACAATGAGCAGTTCTTC.

Ten or more counts support this clonotype. V and J are TRBV3-1 and TRBJ2-2; the D gene is possibly TRBD2 (5 bases). Germline lookup yields CDR1 LGHDT and CDR2 YNNKEL (reference sequence). V was pared by 4 bases and J by 3 bases, with 9 bases between. This CDR3 comprises 14 residues. This chain's CDR3 is CASSPTSYTGELFF. Written as DNA, the CDR3 is TGTGCCAGCAGCCCCACTAGTTACACCGGGGAGCTGTTTTTT.

This clonotype was picked up a small number of times. The chain recombines TRBV3-1 with TRBJ2-2; no clear D gene. The CDR3 runs to 14 residues. V was trimmed by 4 bases and J by 6 bases, leaving 12 bases between them. Germline V lookup: CDR1 LGHDT, CDR2 YNNKEL (reference sequence). The CDR3 loop reads CASSPDTLAGELFF. CDR3 nucleotides: TGTGCCAGCAGCCCCGACACTCTCGCCGGGGAGCTGTTTTTT.

A few counts support this clonotype. This sequence may be a read error, since a much larger clone differs from it by one base. The chain recombines TRBV5-1 with TRBJ1-1; tentative D call: TRBD1 (6 bases). CDR3 length equals 15 residues. Germline V gene lookup returns CDR1 SGHRS and CDR2 YFSETQ. The V gene lost 0 bases and the J gene lost 3 bases, with 12 bases spanning the gap. CDR3 DNA: TGCGCCAGCAGCTTGGTTTGGGGGCAGGACACTGAAGCTTTCTTT. The encoded protein is CASSLVWGQDTEAFF.

This clonotype has ten or more counts. The J gene is TRBJ2-1, the V gene TRBV7-9; 14 bases map to TRBD2. The CDR3 has 19 amino acids. The V gene end was trimmed by 6 bases and the J gene end by 2 bases; junction bases not matched to a gene: 12. Germline V gives CDR1 SEHNR, CDR2 FQNEAQ (reference sequence). The CDR3 coding sequence is TGTGCCAGCAGGACCGGGACTAGCGGGAGTGGGGGGGCCTACAATGAGCAGTTCTTC. It is translated as CASRTGTSGSGGAYNEQFF.

Worth noting for this clonotype: A much more abundant neighbour one base away suggests this may be a read error. The chain has TRBV3-1 and TRBJ1-2; D unresolved. Germline V lookup: CDR1 LGHDT, CDR2 YNNKEL (reference sequence). CDR3 length: 15 amino acids. The V gene lost 0 bases and the J gene lost 8 bases, with 16 bases spanning the gap. The CDR3 loop is CASSQDVGRLGGYTF. CDR3 DNA sequence: TGTGCCAGCAGCCAAGATGTAGGACGTCTCGGGGGCTACACCTTC.

This clonotype was counted only a few times. V gene TRBV20-1 combines with J gene TRBJ2-3; D unresolved. V dropped 1 base and J dropped 2 bases, with 10 bases sitting between them. In germline, CDR1 is DFQATT, CDR2 SNEGSKA (reference sequence). The CDR3 has 14 amino acids. The CDR3 loop reads CSARAYQFTDTQYF. Written as DNA, the CDR3 is TGCAGTGCTAGAGCCTATCAATTCACAGATACGCAGTATTTT.

This clonotype appeared a few times. A much larger clone is a single base away; this may be a read error. The CDR3 coding sequence is TGTGCCAGCAGTCGGCTACCGGGACAGGGGGCGCTGGGCAAGGCTTTCTTT. This sequence encodes CASSRLPGQGALGKAFF. This chain joins TRBV28 and TRBJ1-1; 12 bases are a match to TRBD1. The V gene's germline CDR1 is MDHEN and CDR2 SYDVKM. The CDR3 consists of 17 residues. V gave up 5 bases and J gave up 11 bases; unmatched junction bases: 18.

The J gene is TRBJ1-2, the V gene TRBV2, with D possibly TRBD1 on 5 matching bases. Trimming took 5 bases from V and 10 from J, leaving 17 bases between them. The CDR3 is 13 amino acids. The germline V gene encodes CDR1 SNHLY and CDR2 FYNNEI. DNA of the CDR3: TGTGCCAGCAGTCCGGGACTGGCACAGGCCTACACCTTC. Its translation: CASSPGLAQAYTF.

The gene calls are TRBV2 and TRBJ2-7; D call uncertain. The germline V and J ends were trimmed by 5 bases and 3 bases, with 5 bases remaining between them. The length of the CDR3 is 11 residues. CDR1 is SNHLY and CDR2 is FYNNEI in the germline V gene. The CDR3 loop reads CASSTLYEQYF. DNA for the CDR3: TGTGCCAGCAGTACCCTCTACGAGCAGTACTTC.

This clonotype was observed a handful of times. The genes are TRBV6-1 and TRBJ1-5; D is perhaps TRBD1 (5 bases). From germline, CDR1 is MNHNS and CDR2 SASEGT. This CDR3 contains 15 residues. V lost 5 bases and J 0 bases, leaving 11 bases between the germline ends. The CDR3 coding sequence is TGTGCCAGCAGTATGACAGCCTTTAGCAATCAGCCCCAGCATTTT. Its translation is CASSMTAFSNQPQHF.

This clonotype was seen ten or more times. This sequence joins TRBV28 and TRBJ1-6, with a tentative D call TRBD1 (5 bases). The CDR3 sequence is 15 residues long. The germline gives CDR1 MDHEN, CDR2 SYDVKM. The ends were cut back, 6 bases at V and 8 bases at J, with 17 bases in the middle. CDR3 DNA: TGTGCCAGCAGCCCGCCGGGACTCCTTTATTCACCCCTCCACTTT. This gives the protein CASSPPGLLYSPLHF.

This clonotype was recorded many times. The gene calls are TRBV28 and TRBJ1-5; D is unclear. The CDR3 sequence is 11 residues long. Germline loops: CDR1 MDHEN, CDR2 SYDVKM. V gave up 3 bases and J gave up 7 bases, with 4 bases separating them. Written as DNA, the CDR3 is TGTGCCAGCAGTTTGACGCAGCCCCAGCATTTT. Translated, it gives CASSLTQPQHF.

In regard to this clonotype: A much more abundant neighbour one base away suggests this may be a read error. This chain connects TRBV20-1 to TRBJ2-1; perhaps D is TRBD1 or TRBD2 (5 bases each). Germline V gives CDR1 DFQATT, CDR2 SNEGSKA (reference sequence). This CDR3 has 14 residues. Trimming removed 5 bases at V and 6 bases at J, with 17 bases between. This CDR3 reads CSAGAPGTPNEQFF. The DNA of the CDR3 is TGCAGTGCTGGGGCCCCTGGGACCCCCAATGAGCAGTTCTTC.

This clonotype has a count of ten or more. The chain employs TRBV30 and TRBJ2-3, with 9 nucleotides matching TRBD2. Trimming removed 2 bases from V and 4 bases from J; junction bases left unmatched: 7. The CDR3 has 15 residues. Germline V gene sequence: CDR1 GTSNPN, CDR2 SVGIG (reference sequence). The CDR3 is CAWSPPGLASDTQYF. As DNA, the CDR3 is TGTGCCTGGAGTCCCCCGGGACTAGCCTCAGATACGCAGTATTTT.

This clonotype has ten or more counts. V usage is TRBV6-1 and J usage is TRBJ2-1; no clear D gene. The CDR3 runs to 14 residues. CDR1 and CDR2 (germline): MNHNS, SASEGT. The V and J ends lost 1 base and 0 bases respectively, with 4 bases between them. The CDR3 reads CASSEDSSYNEQFF. DNA of the CDR3: TGTGCCAGCAGTGAAGACAGCTCCTACAATGAGCAGTTCTTC.

In DNA, the CDR3 is TGTGCCAGCTCAGAGGACCTTGAAGAGACCCAGTACTTC. It codes for CASSEDLEETQYF. V and J are TRBV18 and TRBJ2-5; D gene ambiguous. CDR1 and CDR2 from the germline V gene are KGHSH and LQKENI. Trimming took 5 bases from V and 3 from J, leaving 10 bases between them. CDR3 size: 13 residues.

This clonotype was found many times. V and J are TRBV5-1 and TRBJ1-1; the D is unclear. CDR1 is SGHRS and CDR2 is YFSETQ in the germline V gene. CDR3 length equals 15 residues. Trimming cost V 0 bases and J 7 bases, with 16 bases left between them. CDR3 loop: CASSLDSASQHEAFF. The CDR3 DNA follows: TGCGCCAGCAGCTTGGATAGCGCCAGCCAGCATGAAGCTTTCTTT.

This clonotype was detected many times. V gene TRBV7-9 combines with J gene TRBJ1-1; D is perhaps TRBD1 (5 bases). The CDR3 extends over 13 amino acids. Trimming cost V 8 bases and J 4 bases, with 14 bases left between them. The germline V gene has CDR1 SEHNR and CDR2 FQNEAQ (reference sequence). CDR3 nucleotide sequence: TGTGCCAGCTCCTGGGGGGATATCACTGAAGCTTTCTTT. Translated: CASSWGDITEAFF.